This T cell receptor beta chain was found in a study of blood T cell repertoires in COVID-19 (dated by TCRdb to 2018 to 2021). Regarding the research as a whole: The collaborator samples originated in the United States, Italy and Spain and spanned the acute and convalescent phases of COVID-19. Deeply sampled blood TCRbeta repertoires from subjects exposed to, actively infected with, or recovered from COVID-19 were included in the dataset. Sample metadata almost always included a de-identified subject ID, COVID-19 status, age in years and sex. Samples were obtained from the ongoing ImmuneRACE study (first 160 participants) and from 1,254 subjects provided by 6 global collaborators. HLA class I and class II types, where available, came from metadata supplied by the sample provider rather than from assay-based typing. The prospective study material was composed of cDNA or gDNA derived from T cells, B-cell-depleted T cells, or PBMCs. The repertoires were made available in a free public database intended to serve as a resource for research on the immune response to SARS-CoV-2. The paper's findings and limits, for the study overall: The quantity of clinical and demographic metadata differed by source and by participant and was supplied without curation.

CDR1 and CDR2 were assigned from the germline V gene as WSHSY and SAAADI. The cysteine opens and the phenylalanine closes a CDR3 of 16 amino acids. Only the CDR3 DNA is retained, 48 bases long and in frame from the first base. Deletion took 7 bases off V and 6 bases off J, with a span of 22 bases between the germline ends. To note about this clone: This clone's antigen is unknown. No quality values exist for individual bases; no much larger clone is one base distant.

Collaborating institutions collected whole blood in K2EDTA tubes following their own protocols. For TCRbeta analysis, collaborators shipped samples as frozen whole blood, isolated PBMCs, or DNA extracted from either of those sample types. TCRbeta CDR3 regions were amplified from genomic DNA by means of the immunoSEQ Assay, a bias-controlled multiplex PCR. The authors processed their data as follows. The number of nucleated cells in each sample was estimated from the amplification of reference gene primers within the assay. To quantify the absolute abundance of each unique TCRbeta CDR3 rearrangement, sequence reads were collapsed and filtered. For each sample, productive Simpson clonality was calculated as the square root of Simpson's diversity index over productive rearrangements. TCRdb re-hosts the immuneACCESS table, in-frame sequences only. Its copies lack some clones; in the studies checked, an unresolved V gene accounts for under half of them, and the cause for the rest is not known. That table is the source of V, J and clone size, and D and trimming were worked out from the DNA. In all, the sample holds 85,000 to 95,000 clones, and about 90% of those were seen once. The leading ten clones occupy 7% to 9% of the sample.

The sequence is built from TRBV10-2 and TRBJ2-1; tentative D gene TRBD2, with 7 bases matching. The TCR originated in a human donor with acute or convalescent COVID-19. The donor label of this sample is uncertain. Sequencing used peripheral blood. The CDR3 region reads CASTYNPGGHSNEQFF. The DNA sequence reads TGCGCCAGCACCTATAACCCCGGGGGGCATAGCAATGAGCAGTTCTTC.